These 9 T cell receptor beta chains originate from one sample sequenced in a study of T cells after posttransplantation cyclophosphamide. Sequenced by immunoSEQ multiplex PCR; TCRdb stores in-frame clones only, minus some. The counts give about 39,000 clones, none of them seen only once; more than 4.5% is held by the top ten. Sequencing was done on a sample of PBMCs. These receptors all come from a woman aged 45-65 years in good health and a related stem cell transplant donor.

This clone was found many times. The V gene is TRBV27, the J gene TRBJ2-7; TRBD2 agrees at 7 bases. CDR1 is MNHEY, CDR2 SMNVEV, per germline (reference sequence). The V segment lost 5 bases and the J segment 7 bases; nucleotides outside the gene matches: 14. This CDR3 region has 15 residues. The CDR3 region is CASSPTMSREGEQYF. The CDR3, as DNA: TGTGCCAGCAGTCCGACTATGTCGAGGGAGGGAGAGCAGTACTTC.

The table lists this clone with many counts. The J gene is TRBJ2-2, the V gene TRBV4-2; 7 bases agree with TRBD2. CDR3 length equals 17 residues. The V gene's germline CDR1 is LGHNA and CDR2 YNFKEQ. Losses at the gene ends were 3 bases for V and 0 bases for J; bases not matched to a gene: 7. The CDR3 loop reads CASSHELGGTNTGELFF. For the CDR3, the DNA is TGTGCCAGCAGCCACGAACTGGGGGGGACGAACACCGGGGAGCTGTTTTTT.

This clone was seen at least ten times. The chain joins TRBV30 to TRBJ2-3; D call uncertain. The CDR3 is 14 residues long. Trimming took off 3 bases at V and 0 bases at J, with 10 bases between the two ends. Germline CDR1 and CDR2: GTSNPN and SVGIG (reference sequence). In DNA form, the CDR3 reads TGTGCCTGGAGCCCCGAGACTAGCACAGATACGCAGTATTTT. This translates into CAWSPETSTDTQYF.

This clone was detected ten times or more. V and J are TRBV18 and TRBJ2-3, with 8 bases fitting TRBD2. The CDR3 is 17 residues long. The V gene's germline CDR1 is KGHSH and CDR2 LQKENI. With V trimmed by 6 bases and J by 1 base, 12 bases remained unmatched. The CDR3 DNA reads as TGTGCCAGCTCTTCTAGCCCCCCGCGGGGGGGCACAGATACGCAGTATTTT. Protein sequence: CASSSSPPRGGTDTQYF.

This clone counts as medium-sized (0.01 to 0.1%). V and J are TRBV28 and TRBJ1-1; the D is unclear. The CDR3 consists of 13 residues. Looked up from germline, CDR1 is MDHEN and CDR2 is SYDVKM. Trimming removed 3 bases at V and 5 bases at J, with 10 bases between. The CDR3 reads CASSLRALTEAFF. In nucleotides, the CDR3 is TGTGCCAGCAGTTTGAGGGCACTGACTGAAGCTTTCTTT.

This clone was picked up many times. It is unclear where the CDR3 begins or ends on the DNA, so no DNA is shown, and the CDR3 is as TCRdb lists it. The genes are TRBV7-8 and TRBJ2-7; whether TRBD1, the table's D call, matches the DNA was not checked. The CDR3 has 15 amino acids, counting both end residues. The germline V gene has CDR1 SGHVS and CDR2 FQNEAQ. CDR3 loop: CASSFLWTGTDEQYF.

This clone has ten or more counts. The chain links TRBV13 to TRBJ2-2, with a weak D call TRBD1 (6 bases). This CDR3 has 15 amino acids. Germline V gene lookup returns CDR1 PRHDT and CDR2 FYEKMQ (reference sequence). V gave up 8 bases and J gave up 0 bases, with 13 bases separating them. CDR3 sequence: CASLLRTANTGELFF. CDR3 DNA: TGTGCCAGCCTTCTTAGGACAGCGAACACCGGGGAGCTGTTTTTT. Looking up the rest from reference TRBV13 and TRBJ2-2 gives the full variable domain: AAGVIQSPRHLIKEKRETATLKCYPIPRHDTVYWYQQGPGQDPQFLISFYEKMQSDKGSIPDRFSAQQFSDYHSELNMSSLELGDSALYFCASLLRTANTGELFFGEGSRLTVL.

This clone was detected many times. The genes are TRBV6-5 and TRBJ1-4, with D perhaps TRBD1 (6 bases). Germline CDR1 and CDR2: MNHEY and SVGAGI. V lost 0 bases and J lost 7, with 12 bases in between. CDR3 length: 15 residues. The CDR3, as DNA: TGTGCCAGCAGTTACTCGATACAGGGTCGTGAAAAACTGTTTTTT. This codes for CASSYSIQGREKLFF.

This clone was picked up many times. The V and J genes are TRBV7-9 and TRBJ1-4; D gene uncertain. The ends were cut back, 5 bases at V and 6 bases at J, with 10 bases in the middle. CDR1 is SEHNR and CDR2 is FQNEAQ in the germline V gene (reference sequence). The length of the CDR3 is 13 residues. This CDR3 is CASSPRSDEKLFF. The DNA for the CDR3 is TGTGCCAGCAGCCCCCGTTCAGATGAAAAACTGTTTTTT. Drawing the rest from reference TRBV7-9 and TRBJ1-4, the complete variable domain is DTGVSQNPRHKITKRGQNVTFRCDPISEHNRLYWYRQTLGQGPEFLTYFQNEAQLEKSRLLSDRFSAERPKGSFSTLEIQRTEQGDSAMYLCASSPRSDEKLFFGSGTQLSVL.